This paragraph reports one T cell receptor beta chain. Time point: baseline pretreatment blood. Treatment given: 15 Gy SBRT to primary tumor, nephrectomy 4 weeks later. After SBRT, blood was collected at 2 and 4 weeks, plus baseline. The patient's renal cell carcinoma had clear cell pathology. The data are from a study of radiation and T cells in renal cell carcinoma. CDR3 length equals 14 residues. Germline CDR1 and CDR2: MNHNS and SASEGT. With V trimmed by 4 bases and J by 6 bases, 6 bases remained unmatched. Sequencing was performed with immunoSEQ multiplex PCR; in TCRdb, only in-frame clones are kept and a portion is missing. The sample carries about 150,000 clones, about 87% recorded once.

The V call is TRBV6-1, the J call TRBJ1-2; TRBD1 matches 9 bases. The sample in question was blood, obtained from a patient whose treatment included radiotherapy and nephrectomy. This receptor was taken from a woman aged 70-85 years with renal cell carcinoma. The CDR3 reads CASSAKTGGNGYTF. The CDR3 DNA sequence: TGTGCCAGCAGTGCGAAGACAGGGGGTAATGGCTACACCTTC.